The sequence of this T cell receptor beta chain was determined in a study of OX40 agonist ivuxolimab in advanced cancers. For the study at large: Intravenous ivuxolimab at 0.01 to 10 mg/kg was given to patients every 2 weeks. Males comprised 82.7% of the group, whose mean age was around 62 years (range roughly 20 to 90). 40% to 50% of patients had received prior checkpoint inhibitor therapy.

Repertoires were generated with immunoSEQ multiplex PCR, while TCRdb's copy carries only in-frame clones and drops some. The sample lists 34,000 or so clones, 81% occurring once. Trimming left V 8 bases short and J 0 bases short, with 14 bases between. The CDR3 covers 15 residues. Per the germline V gene, CDR1 is MDHEN and CDR2 is SYDVKM. The TCR comes from an adult with an advanced solid tumor such as melanoma, head and neck, liver or kidney cancer. V usage is TRBV28 and J usage is TRBJ1-5; D gene ambiguous. This sample comprised CD4+ or CD8+ T cells sorted from blood, obtained in a trial of the OX40 agonist ivuxolimab. DNA of the CDR3: TGTGCCAGCGGAGCAGCATTATATAGCAATCAGCCCCAGCATTTT. Translated: CASGAALYSNQPQHF.